These 7 T cell receptor beta chains were sequenced from one sample in a study of human T cells and chemical hapten exposure. Described time point: patch test 2, 6 weeks after DPC sensitization. Specified treatment: therapeutic diphenylcyclopropenone sensitization with weekly scalp DPC. TCRdb processed the RACE reads anew with MiXCR; each CDR3 protein has one entry. The sample consists of some 88,000 distinct CDR3 sequences, 8% to 13% of them appearing once. Material: whole blood, obtained in connection with sensitization to the hapten diphenylcyclopropenone (DPC). The receptors were gathered from a man aged 40-49 years with alopecia areata. Some clones in this sample may be carry-over from other donors' samples.

This clonotype was found a few times. The chain employs TRBV28 and TRBJ2-4; 9 bases line up with TRBD2. Germline loops: CDR1 MDHEN, CDR2 SYDVKM. The CDR3 has 14 amino acids. V shed 2 bases, J shed 9 bases, and the junction held 5 bases outside the gene matches. CDR3 amino acids: CASSLTSGLGIQYF. Written as DNA, the CDR3 is TGTGCCAGCAGTTTAACTAGCGGGTTAGGCATTCAGTACTTC.

There are many counts of this clonotype. The rearrangement joins TRBV28 to TRBJ2-4; D is ambiguous. Germline CDR1 reads MDHEN; CDR2 reads SYDVKM. Deletions cut 6 bases from V and 5 bases from J, with 11 bases between. The CDR3 consists of 13 residues. CDR3 region: CASSLDEQNIQYF. The CDR3 nucleotides read TGTGCCAGCAGCCTGGACGAACAAAACATTCAGTACTTC. Filled out from reference TRBV28 and TRBJ2-4, the complete variable domain reads DVKVTQSSRYLVKRTGEKVFLECVQDMDHENMFWYRQDPGLGLRLIYFSYDVKMKEKGDIPEGYSVSREKKERFSLILESASTNQTSMYLCASSLDEQNIQYFGAGTRLSVL.

The chain has TRBV3-1 and TRBJ2-7, with D tentatively TRBD1 or TRBD2 (5 bases each). In germline, CDR1 is LGHDT, CDR2 YNNKEL (reference sequence). Trimming shortened V by 0 bases and J by 2 bases, and 11 bases separated the two germline ends. This CDR3 comprises 15 residues. DNA of the CDR3: TGTGCCAGCAGCCAAGAAGGAGGCAGGGCCTACGAGCAGTACTTC. Protein sequence: CASSQEGGRAYEQYF.

This clonotype was counted many times. The V call is TRBV4-3, the J call TRBJ1-2, with no clear D. The CDR3 is 16 residues long. Deletions cut 0 bases from V and 0 bases from J, with 11 bases between. Germline V lookup: CDR1 LGHNA, CDR2 YSLEER. This chain's CDR3 is CASSQEWRQTNYGYTF. The CDR3 coding sequence is TGCGCCAGCAGCCAAGAATGGAGGCAGACTAACTATGGCTACACCTTC.

This clonotype has just a few counts. The chain employs TRBV5-1 and TRBJ1-2; possibly TRBD1 for D (6 bases). The CDR3 is 13 residues long. CDR1 and CDR2 (germline): SGHRS, YFSETQ. The germline V and J ends were trimmed by 0 bases and 6 bases, with 9 bases remaining between them. CDR3 sequence (DNA): TGCGCCAGCAGCTTGGTACAGGGAGATGGCTACACCTTC. Its translation is CASSLVQGDGYTF.

This clonotype was observed many times. V usage is TRBV28 and J usage is TRBJ2-5; D is possibly TRBD2 (6 bases). The germline gives CDR1 MDHEN, CDR2 SYDVKM. This CDR3 contains 15 residues. V was cut by 4 bases and J by 5 bases, with 17 bases left in between. CDR3 region: CASSSTGTLKETQYF. The CDR3 nucleotides are TGTGCCAGCAGTTCAACCGGGACTCTTAAGGAGACCCAGTACTTC.

This chain joins TRBV6-5 and TRBJ2-7, with 12 bases aligning to TRBD1. Germline V gene sequence: CDR1 MNHEY, CDR2 SVGAGI. Trimming at V came to 5 bases and at J to 4 bases, leaving 15 bases not matched to a gene. The CDR3 has 18 residues. The CDR3 bases are TGTGCCAGCAGTCCCCCCCCCGGGACAGGGGGCAAGGGGTACGAGCAGTACTTC. As protein: CASSPPPGTGGKGYEQYF.